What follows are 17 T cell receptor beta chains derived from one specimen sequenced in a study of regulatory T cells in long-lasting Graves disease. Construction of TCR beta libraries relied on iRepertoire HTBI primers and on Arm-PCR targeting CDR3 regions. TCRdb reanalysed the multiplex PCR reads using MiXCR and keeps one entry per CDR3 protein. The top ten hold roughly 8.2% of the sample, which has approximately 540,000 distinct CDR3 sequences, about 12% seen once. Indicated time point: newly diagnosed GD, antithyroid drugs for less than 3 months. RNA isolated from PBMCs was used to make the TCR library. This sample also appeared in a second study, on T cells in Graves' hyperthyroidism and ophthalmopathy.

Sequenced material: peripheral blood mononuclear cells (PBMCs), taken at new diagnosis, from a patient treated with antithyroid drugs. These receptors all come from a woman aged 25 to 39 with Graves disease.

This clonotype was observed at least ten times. CDR3 DNA: TGTGCCGCTCAGGGGGCCAGCACAGATACGCAGTATTTT. It translates to CAAQGASTDTQYF. The chain combines TRBV28 with TRBJ2-3; 8 bases line up with TRBD1. The CDR3 has 13 residues. The V gene end was trimmed by 11 bases and the J gene end by 0 bases; junction bases not matched to a gene: 4. Germline CDR1 reads MDHEN; CDR2 reads SYDVKM.

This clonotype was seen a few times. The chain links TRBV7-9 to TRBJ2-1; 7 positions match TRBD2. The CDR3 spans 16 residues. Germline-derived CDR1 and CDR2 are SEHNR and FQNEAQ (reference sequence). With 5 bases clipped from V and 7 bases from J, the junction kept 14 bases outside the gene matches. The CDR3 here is CASSQSSGHLLNEQFF. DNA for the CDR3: TGTGCCAGCAGCCAAAGTAGCGGGCACTTATTAAATGAGCAGTTCTTC. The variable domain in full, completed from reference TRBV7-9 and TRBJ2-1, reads DTGVSQNPRHKITKRGQNVTFRCDPISEHNRLYWYRQTLGQGPEFLTYFQNEAQLEKSRLLSDRFSAERPKGSFSTLEIQRTEQGDSAMYLCASSQSSGHLLNEQFFGPGTRLTVL.

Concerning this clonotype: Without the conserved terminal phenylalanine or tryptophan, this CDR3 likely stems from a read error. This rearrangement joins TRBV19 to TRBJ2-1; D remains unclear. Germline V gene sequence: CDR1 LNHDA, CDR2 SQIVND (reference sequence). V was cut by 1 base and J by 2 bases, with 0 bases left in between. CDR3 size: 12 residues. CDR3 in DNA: TGTGCCAGTAGTATAGCCTACAATGAGCAGTTCTCC. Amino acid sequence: CASSIAYNEQFS.

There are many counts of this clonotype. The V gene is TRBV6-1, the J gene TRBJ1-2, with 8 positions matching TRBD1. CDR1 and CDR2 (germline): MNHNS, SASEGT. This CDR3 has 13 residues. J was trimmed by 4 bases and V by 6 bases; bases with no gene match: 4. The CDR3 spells CASSADRGYGYTF. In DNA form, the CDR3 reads TGTGCCAGCAGCGCCGACAGGGGCTATGGCTACACCTTC.

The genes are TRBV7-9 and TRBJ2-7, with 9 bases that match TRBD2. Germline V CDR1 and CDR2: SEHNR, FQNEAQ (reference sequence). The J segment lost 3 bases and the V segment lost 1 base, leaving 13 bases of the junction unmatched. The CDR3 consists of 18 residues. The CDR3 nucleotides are TGTGCCAGCAGCTTAGTCCCCCCCCCGCGGGAGGGGAACTACGAGCAGTACTTC. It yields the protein CASSLVPPPREGNYEQYF. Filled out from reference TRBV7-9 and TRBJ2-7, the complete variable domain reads DTGVSQNPRHKITKRGQNVTFRCDPISEHNRLYWYRQTLGQGPEFLTYFQNEAQLEKSRLLSDRFSAERPKGSFSTLEIQRTEQGDSAMYLCASSLVPPPREGNYEQYFGPGTRLTVT.

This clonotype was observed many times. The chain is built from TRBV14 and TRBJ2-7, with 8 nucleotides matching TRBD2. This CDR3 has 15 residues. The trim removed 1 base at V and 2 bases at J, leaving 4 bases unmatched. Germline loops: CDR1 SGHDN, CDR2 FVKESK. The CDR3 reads CASSQGSGSPYEQYF. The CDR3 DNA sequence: TGTGCCAGCAGCCAAGGGAGCGGGAGCCCCTACGAGCAGTACTTC.

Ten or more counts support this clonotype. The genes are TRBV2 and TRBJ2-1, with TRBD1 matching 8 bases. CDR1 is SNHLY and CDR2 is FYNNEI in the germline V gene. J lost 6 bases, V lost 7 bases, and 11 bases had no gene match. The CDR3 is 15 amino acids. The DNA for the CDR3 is TGTGCCAGCAACGGCAGGACAGGGCAGAGCAATGAGCAGTTCTTC. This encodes CASNGRTGQSNEQFF.

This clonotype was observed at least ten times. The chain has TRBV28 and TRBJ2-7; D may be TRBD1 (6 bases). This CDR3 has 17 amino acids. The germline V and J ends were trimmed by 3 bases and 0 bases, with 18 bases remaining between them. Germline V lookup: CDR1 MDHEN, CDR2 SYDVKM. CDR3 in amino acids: CASSFRTDLVFSYEQYF. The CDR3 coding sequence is TGTGCCAGCAGTTTCCGGACAGACTTAGTCTTCTCCTACGAGCAGTACTTC.

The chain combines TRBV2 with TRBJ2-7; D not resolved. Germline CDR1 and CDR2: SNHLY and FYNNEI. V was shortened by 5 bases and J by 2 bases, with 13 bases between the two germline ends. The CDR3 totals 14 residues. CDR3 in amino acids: CASSREALTYEQYF. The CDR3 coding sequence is TGTGCCAGCAGTCGAGAGGCCCTCACCTACGAGCAGTACTTC.

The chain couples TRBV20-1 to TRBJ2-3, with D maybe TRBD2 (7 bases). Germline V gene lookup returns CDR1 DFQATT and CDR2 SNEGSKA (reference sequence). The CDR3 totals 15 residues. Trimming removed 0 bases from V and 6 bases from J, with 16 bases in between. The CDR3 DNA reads TGCAGTGCTAGAGATCGGGGGGCGCATGCTGATACGCAGTATTTT. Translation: CSARDRGAHADTQYF.

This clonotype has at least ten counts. The CDR3 DNA reads as TGTGCCAGCAGCTTAGAGCTCCAAGAGACCCAGTACTTC. This gives the protein CASSLELQETQYF. The gene calls are TRBV7-2 and TRBJ2-5, with no clear D. The V gene's germline CDR1 is SGHTA and CDR2 FQGNSA. The length of the CDR3 is 13 residues. Between the trimmed V and J ends, which lost 1 base and 1 base, there was a span of 4 bases.

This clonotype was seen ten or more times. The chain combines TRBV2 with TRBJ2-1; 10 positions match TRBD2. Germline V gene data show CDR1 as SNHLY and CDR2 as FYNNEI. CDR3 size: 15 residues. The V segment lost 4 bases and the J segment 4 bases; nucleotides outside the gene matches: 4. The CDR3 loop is CASSVRLAGYNEQFF. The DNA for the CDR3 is TGTGCCAGCAGTGTCCGACTAGCGGGTTACAATGAGCAGTTCTTC.

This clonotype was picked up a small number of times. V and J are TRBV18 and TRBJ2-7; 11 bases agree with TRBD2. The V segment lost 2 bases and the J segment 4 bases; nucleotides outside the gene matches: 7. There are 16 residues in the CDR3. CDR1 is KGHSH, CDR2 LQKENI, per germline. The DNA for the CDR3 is TGTGCCAGCTCACCATATACTAGCGGGAGAGGATACGAGCAGTACTTC. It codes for CASSPYTSGRGYEQYF. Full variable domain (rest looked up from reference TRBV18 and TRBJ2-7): NAGVMQNPRHLVRRRGQEARLRCSPMKGHSHVYWYRQLPEEGLKFMVYLQKENIIDESGMPKERFSAEFPKEGPSILRIQQVVRGDSAAYFCASSPYTSGRGYEQYFGPGTRLTVT.

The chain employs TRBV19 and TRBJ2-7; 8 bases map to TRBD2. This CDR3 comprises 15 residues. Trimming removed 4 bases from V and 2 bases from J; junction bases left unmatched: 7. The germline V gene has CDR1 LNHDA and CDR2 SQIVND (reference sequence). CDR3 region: CASSRETGGPYEQYF. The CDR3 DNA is TGTGCCAGTAGTAGAGAAACGGGAGGGCCCTACGAGCAGTACTTC. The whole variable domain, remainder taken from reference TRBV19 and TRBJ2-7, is DGGITQSPKYLFRKEGQNVTLSCEQNLNHDAMYWYRQDPGQGLRLIYYSQIVNDFQKGDIAEGYSVSREKKESFPLTVTSAQKNPTAFYLCASSRETGGPYEQYFGPGTRLTVT.

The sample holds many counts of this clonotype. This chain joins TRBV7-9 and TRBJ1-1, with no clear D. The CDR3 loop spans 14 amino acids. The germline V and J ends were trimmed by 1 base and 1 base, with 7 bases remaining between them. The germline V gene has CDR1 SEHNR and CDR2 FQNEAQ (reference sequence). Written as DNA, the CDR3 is TGTGCCAGCAGCTTAGAAGGCTGGAACACTGAAGCTTTCTTT. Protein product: CASSLEGWNTEAFF.

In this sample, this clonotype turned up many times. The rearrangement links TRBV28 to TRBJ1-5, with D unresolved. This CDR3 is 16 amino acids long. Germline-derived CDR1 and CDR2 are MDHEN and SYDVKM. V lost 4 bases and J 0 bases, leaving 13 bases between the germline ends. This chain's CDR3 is CASSSIPHYSNQPQHF. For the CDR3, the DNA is TGTGCCAGCAGTTCCATCCCACACTATAGCAATCAGCCCCAGCATTTT.

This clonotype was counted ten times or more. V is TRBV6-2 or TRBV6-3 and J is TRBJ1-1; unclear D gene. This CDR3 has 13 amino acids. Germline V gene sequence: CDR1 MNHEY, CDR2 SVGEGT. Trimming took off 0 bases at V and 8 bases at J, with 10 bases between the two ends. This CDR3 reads CASSYSDSREAFF. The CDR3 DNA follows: TGTGCCAGCAGTTACTCAGATAGCCGAGAAGCTTTCTTT.